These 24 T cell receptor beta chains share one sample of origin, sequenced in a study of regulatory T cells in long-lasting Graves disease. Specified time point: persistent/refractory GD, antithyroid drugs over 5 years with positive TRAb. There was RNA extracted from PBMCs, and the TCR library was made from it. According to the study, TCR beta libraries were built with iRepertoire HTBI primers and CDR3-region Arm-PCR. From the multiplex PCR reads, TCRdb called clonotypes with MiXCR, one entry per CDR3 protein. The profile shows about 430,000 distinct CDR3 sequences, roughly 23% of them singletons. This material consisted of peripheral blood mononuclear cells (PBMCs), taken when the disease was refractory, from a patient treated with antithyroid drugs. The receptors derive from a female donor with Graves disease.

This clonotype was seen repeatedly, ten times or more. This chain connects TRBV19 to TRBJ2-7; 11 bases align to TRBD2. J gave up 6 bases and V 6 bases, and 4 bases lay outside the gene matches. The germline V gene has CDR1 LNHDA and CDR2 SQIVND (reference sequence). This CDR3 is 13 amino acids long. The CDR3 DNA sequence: TGTGCCAGTAGGTCCCTAGCGGGAGGCGAGCAGTACTTC. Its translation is CASRSLAGGEQYF.

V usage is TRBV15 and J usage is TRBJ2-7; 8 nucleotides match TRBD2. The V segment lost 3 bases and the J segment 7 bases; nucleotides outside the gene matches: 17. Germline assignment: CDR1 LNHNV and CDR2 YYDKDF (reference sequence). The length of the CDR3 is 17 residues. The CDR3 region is CATSRDPPGLGLWEQYF. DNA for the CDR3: TGTGCCACCAGCAGGGACCCTCCGGGACTAGGCCTCTGGGAGCAGTACTTC.

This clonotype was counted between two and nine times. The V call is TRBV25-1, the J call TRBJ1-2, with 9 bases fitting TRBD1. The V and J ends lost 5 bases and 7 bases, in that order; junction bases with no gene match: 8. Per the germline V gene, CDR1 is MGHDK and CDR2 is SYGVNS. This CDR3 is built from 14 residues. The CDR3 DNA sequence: TGTGCCAGCAGTCCAAGGGACAGGGTCAGTGGCTACACCTTC. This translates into CASSPRDRVSGYTF.

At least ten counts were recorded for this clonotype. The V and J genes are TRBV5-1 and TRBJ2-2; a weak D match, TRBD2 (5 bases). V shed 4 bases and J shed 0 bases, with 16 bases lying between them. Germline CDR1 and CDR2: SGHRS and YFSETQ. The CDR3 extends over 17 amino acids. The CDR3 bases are TGCGCCAGCAGCCAGGACTGGAGCGGATCGAACACCGGGGAGCTGTTTTTT. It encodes CASSQDWSGSNTGELFF. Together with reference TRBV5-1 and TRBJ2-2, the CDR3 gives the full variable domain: KAGVTQTPRYLIKTRGQQVTLSCSPISGHRSVSWYQQTPGQGLQFLFEYFSETQRNKGNFPGRFSGRQFSNSRSEMNVSTLELGDSALYLCASSQDWSGSNTGELFFGEGSRLTVL.

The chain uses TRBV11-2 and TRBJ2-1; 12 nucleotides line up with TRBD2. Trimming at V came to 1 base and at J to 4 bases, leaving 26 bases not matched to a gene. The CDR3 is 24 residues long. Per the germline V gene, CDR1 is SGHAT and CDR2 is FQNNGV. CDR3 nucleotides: TGTGCCAGCAGCTTAGTAACAGGGCGGGAGACGGCTAGCGGGAGGGCCGAGCAATACAATGAGCAGTTCTTC. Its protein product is CASSLVTGRETASGRAEQYNEQFF.

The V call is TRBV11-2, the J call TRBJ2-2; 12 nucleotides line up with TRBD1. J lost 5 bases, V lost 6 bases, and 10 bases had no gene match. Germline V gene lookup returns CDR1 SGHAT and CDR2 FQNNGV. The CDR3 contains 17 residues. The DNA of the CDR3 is TGTGCCAGCAGTACGGGACAGGGGGCCCCGGGTACCGGGGAGCTGTTTTTT. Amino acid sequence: CASSTGQGAPGTGELFF.

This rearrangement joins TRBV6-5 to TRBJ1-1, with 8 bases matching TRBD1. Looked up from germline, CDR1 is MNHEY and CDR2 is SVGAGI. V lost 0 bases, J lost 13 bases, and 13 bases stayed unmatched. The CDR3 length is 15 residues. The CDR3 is CASSYSQGANTGVFF. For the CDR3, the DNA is TGTGCCAGCAGTTACTCTCAGGGGGCGAACACTGGAGTTTTCTTT.

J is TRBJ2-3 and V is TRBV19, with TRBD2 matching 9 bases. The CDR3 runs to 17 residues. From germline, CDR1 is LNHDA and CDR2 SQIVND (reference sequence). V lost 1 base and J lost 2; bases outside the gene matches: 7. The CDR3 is CASSIGGLAGPTDTQYF. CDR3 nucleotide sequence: TGTGCCAGTAGTATAGGTGGGCTAGCGGGACCCACAGATACGCAGTATTTT. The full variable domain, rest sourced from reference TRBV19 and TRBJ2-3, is DGGITQSPKYLFRKEGQNVTLSCEQNLNHDAMYWYRQDPGQGLRLIYYSQIVNDFQKGDIAEGYSVSREKKESFPLTVTSAQKNPTAFYLCASSIGGLAGPTDTQYFGPGTRLTVL.

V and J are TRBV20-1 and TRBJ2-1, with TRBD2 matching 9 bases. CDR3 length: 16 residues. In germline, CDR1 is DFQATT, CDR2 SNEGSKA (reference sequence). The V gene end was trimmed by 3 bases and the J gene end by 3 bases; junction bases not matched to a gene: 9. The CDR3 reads CSARRPSGKRYNEQFF. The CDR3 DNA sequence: TGCAGTGCTAGGCGGCCTAGCGGGAAACGCTACAATGAGCAGTTCTTC.

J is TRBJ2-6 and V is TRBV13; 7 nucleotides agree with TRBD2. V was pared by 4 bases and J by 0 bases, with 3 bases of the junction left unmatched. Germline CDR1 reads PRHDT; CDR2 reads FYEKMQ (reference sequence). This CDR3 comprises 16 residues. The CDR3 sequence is CASSSRTSSGANVLTF. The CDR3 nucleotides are TGTGCCAGCAGCTCCCGGACTAGCTCTGGGGCCAACGTCCTGACTTTC. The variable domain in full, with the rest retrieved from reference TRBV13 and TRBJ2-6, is AAGVIQSPRHLIKEKRETATLKCYPIPRHDTVYWYQQGPGQDPQFLISFYEKMQSDKGSIPDRFSAQQFSDYHSELNMSSLELGDSALYFCASSSRTSSGANVLTFGAGSRLTVL.

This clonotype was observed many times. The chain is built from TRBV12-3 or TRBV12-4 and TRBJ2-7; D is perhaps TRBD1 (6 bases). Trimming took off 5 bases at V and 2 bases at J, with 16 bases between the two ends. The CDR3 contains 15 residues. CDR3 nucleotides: TGTGCCAGCAGTCTGGACCGACAGGCTACCTACGAGCAGTACTTC. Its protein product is CASSLDRQATYEQYF.

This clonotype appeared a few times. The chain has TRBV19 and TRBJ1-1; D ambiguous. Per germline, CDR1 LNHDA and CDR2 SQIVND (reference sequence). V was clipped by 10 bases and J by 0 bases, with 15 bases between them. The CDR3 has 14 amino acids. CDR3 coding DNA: TGTGCCACCAGTCAGGAAGACATGAACACTGAAGCTTTCTTT. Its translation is CATSQEDMNTEAFF.

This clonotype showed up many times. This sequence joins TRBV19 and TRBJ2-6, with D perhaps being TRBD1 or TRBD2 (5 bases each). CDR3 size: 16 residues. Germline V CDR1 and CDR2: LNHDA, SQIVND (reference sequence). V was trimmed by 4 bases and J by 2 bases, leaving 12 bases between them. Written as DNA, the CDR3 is TGTGCCAGTAGTACCCAGGGAGTGACTGGGGCCAACGTCCTGACTTTC. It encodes CASSTQGVTGANVLTF.

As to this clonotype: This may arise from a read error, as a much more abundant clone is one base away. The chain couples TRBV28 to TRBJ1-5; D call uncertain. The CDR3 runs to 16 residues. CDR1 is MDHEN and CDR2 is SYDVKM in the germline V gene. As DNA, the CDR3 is TGTGCCAGCATTCAATCTGTTTTGATGGGCAATCAGCTCCAGCATTTT. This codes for CASIQSVLMGNQLQHF.

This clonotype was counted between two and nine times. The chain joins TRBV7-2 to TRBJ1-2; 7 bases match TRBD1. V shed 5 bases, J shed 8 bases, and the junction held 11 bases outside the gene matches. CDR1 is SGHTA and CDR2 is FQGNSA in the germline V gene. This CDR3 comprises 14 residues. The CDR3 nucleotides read TGTGCCAGCAGCCCGGGGACAGAGTCAAGGGGCTACACCTTC. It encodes CASSPGTESRGYTF.

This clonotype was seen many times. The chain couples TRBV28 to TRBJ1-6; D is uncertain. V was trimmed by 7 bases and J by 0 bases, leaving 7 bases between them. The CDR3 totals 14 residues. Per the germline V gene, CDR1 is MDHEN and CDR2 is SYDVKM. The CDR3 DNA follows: TGTGCCAGCACCCCTGGCTCCTATAATTCACCCCTCCACTTT. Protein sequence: CASTPGSYNSPLHF.

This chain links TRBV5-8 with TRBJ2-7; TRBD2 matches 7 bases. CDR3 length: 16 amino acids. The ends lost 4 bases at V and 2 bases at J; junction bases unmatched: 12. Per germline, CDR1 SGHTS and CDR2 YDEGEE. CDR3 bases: TGTGCCAGCAGCCCCCCGTACGGGAGGATGCCCTACGAGCAGTACTTC. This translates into CASSPPYGRMPYEQYF.

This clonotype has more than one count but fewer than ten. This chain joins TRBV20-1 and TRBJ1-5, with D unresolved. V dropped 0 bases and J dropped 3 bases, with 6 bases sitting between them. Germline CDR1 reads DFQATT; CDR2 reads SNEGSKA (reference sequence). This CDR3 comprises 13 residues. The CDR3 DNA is TGCAGTGCTAGAGATGAGGCCAATCAGCCCCAGCATTTT. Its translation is CSARDEANQPQHF.

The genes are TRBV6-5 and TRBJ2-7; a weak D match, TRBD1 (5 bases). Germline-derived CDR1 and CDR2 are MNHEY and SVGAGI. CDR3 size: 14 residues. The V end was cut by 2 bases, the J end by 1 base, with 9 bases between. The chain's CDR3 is CASSYRGESYEQYF. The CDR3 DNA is TGTGCCAGCAGTTACAGGGGTGAGTCCTACGAGCAGTACTTC.

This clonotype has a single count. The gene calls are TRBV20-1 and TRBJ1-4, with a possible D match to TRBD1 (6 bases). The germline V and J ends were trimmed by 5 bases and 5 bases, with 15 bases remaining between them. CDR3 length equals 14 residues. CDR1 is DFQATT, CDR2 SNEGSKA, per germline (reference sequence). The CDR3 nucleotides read TGCAGTGCTGCCTTAGGGGGACCAAATGAAAAACTGTTTTTT. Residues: CSAALGGPNEKLFF.

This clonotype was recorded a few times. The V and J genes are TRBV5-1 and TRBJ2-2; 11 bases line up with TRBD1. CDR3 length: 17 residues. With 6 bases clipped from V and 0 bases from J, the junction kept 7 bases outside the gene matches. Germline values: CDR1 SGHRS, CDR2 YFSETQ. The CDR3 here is CASTGTGGQTNTGELFF. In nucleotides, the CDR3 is TGCGCCAGCACCGGGACAGGGGGACAAACGAACACCGGGGAGCTGTTTTTT. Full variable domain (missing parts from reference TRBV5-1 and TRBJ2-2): KAGVTQTPRYLIKTRGQQVTLSCSPISGHRSVSWYQQTPGQGLQFLFEYFSETQRNKGNFPGRFSGRQFSNSRSEMNVSTLELGDSALYLCASTGTGGQTNTGELFFGEGSRLTVL.

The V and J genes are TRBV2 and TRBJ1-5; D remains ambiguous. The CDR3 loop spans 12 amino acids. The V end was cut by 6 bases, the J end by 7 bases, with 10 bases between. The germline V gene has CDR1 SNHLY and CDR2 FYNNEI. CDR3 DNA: TGTGCCAGCAGAGGCGGGAGGCAGCCCCAGCATTTT. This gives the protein CASRGGRQPQHF.

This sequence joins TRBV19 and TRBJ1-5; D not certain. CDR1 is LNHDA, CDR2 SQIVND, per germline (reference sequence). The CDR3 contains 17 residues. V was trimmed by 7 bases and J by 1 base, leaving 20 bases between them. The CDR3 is CASTDSRSQMSNQPQHF. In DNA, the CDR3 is TGTGCCAGTACCGACTCGAGGAGTCAGATGAGCAATCAGCCCCAGCATTTT.

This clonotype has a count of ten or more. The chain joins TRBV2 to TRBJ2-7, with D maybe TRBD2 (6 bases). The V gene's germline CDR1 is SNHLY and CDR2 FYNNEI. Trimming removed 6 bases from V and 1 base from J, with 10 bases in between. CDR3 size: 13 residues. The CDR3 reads CASRGGGSYEQYF. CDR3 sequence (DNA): TGTGCCAGCAGGGGAGGAGGGTCCTACGAGCAGTACTTC. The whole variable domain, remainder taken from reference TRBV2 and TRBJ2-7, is EPEVTQTPSHQVTQMGQEVILRCVPISNHLYFYWYRQILGQKVEFLVSFYNNEISEKSEIFDDQFSVERPDGSNFTLKIRSTKLEDSAMYFCASRGGGSYEQYFGPGTRLTVT.